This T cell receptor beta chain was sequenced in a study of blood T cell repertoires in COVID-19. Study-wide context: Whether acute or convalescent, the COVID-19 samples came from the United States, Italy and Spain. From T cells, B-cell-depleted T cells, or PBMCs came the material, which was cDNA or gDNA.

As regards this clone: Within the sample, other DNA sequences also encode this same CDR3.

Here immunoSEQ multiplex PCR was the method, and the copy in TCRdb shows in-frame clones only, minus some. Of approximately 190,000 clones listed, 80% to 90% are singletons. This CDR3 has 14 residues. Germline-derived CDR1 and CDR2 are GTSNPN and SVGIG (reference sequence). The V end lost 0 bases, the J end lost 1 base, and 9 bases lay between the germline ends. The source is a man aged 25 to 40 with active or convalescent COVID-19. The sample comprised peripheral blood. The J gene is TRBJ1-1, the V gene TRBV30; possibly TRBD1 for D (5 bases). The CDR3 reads CAWSVLGGNTEAFF. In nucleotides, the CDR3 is TGTGCCTGGAGTGTACTCGGGGGGAACACTGAAGCTTTCTTT.